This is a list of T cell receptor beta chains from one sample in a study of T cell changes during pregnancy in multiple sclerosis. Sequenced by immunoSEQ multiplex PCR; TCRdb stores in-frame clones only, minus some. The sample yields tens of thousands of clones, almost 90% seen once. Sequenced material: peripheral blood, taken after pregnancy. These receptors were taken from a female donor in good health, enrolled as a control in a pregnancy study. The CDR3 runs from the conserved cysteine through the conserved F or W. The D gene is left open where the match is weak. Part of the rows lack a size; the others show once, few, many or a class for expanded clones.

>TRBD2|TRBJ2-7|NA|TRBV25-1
TGTGCCAGCAGTATAGCGGGAGGGGGGCCCGAGCAGTACTTC
CASSIAGGGPEQYF
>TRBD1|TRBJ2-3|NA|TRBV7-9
TGTGCCAGCAGCTCCGGGACAGGGACTATGGTTACAGATACGCAGTATTTT
CASSSGTGTMVTDTQYF
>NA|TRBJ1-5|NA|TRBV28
TGTGCCACCATGTGGGGGGATGGCAATCAGCCCCAGCATTTT
CATMWGDGNQPQHF
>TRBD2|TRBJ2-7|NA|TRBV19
TGTGCCAGTACCAAATGGGGGACTAGCGGGAGTCCCCACGAGCAGTACTTC
CASTKWGTSGSPHEQYF
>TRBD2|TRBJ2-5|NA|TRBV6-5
TGTGCCAGCACTATGTATCTGACTAGCGGGAGGCCCCAGTACTTC
CASTMYLTSGRPQYF
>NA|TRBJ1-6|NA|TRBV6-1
TGTGCCAGCAGTGAAGGCTCGGGGGGTAATAATTCACCCCTCCACTTT
CASSEGSGGNNSPLHF
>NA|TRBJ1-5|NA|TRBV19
TGTGCCAGCGGACGGGGACACACGGCGAGAGGGCGCAATCAGCCCCAGCATTTT
CASGRGHTARGRNQPQHF
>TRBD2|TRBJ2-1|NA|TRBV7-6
TGTGCCAGCAACGGGGGGGCCACGGATGAGCAGTTCTTC
CASNGGATDEQFF
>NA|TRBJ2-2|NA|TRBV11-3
TGTGCCAGCAGCCTTACCGGGGAGCTGTTTTTT
CASSLTGELFF
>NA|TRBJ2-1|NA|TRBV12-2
TGTGCAAGTCGCTTAGCGGGAGGGTACAATGAGCAGTTCTTC
CASRLAGGYNEQFF
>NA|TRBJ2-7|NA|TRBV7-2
TGTGCCAGCAGCTCAACGGGGGGCCCACACTACGAGCAGTACTTC
CASSSTGGPHYEQYF
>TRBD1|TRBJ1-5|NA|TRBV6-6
TGTGCCAGCAGTTATTCGACAGGGGGCAATCAGCCCCAGCATTTT
CASSYSTGGNQPQHF
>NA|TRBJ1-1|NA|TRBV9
TGTGCCAGCAGCGCCCCCGGGAACACTGAAGCTTTCTTT
CASSAPGNTEAFF
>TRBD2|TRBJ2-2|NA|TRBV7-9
TGTGCCAGCAGCTCCATGGGACTAGCGGGAGGGGCGGCCGGGGAGCTGTTTTTT
CASSSMGLAGGAAGELFF
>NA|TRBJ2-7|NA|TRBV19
TGTGCCAGTAGTATGGACAGATCCTACGAGCAGTACTTC
CASSMDRSYEQYF
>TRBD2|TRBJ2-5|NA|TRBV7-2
TGTGCCAGCAGCTTAGCTTTGACAGTCACCGGGACTACGAAGATTTGGACCCAGTACTTC
CASSLALTVTGTTKIWTQYF
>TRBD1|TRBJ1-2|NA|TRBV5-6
TGTGCCAGCAGCTCGGCACGACAGGGGCCAAACTATGGCTACACCTTC
CASSSARQGPNYGYTF
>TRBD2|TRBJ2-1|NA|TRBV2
TGTGCCAGCAGTGGTACGGGGGGGAGGGGAAATGAGCAGTTCTTC
CASSGTGGRGNEQFF
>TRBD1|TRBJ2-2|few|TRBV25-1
TGTGCCAGCAGTGAAGGGTACGGACAGGGGTACACCGGGGAGCTGTTTTTT
CASSEGYGQGYTGELFF
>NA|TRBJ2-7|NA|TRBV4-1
TGCGCCAGCAGCCAAGGAAGGGGCGGCGCATCCTACGAGCAGTACTTC
CASSQGRGGASYEQYF
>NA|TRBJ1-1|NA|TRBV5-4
TGTGCCAGCAGCTGGGATCAGGGGTGGTACACTGAAGCTTTCTTT
CASSWDQGWYTEAFF
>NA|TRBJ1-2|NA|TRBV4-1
TGCGCCAGCAGCCCCCACGGGGGGTTCAACTATGGCTACACCTTC
CASSPHGGFNYGYTF
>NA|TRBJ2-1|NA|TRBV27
TGTGCCAGCAGGCCCTGGACTGCTAGCTCCTACAATGAGCAGTTCTTC
CASRPWTASSYNEQFF
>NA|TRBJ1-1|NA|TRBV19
TGTGCCAGTATCTCGGGGGGCAGCCTGAACACTGAAGCTTTCTTT
CASISGGSLNTEAFF
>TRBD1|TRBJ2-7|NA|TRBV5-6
TGTGCCAGCAGCTTCCCGGGGGGACAGGGCAACGAGCAGTACTTC
CASSFPGGQGNEQYF
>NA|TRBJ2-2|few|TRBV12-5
TGTGCTAGTGTCTTGGCCTCGAAGGGGATCACCGGGGAGCTGTTTTTT
CASVLASKGITGELFF
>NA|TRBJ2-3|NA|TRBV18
TGTGCCAGCCCACCCAGAGGAGGGGGCATCACAGATACGCAGTATTTT
CASPPRGGGITDTQYF
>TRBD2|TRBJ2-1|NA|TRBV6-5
TGTGCCAGCAGGGACTTAGCGGGAGGTTTGGATGAGCAGTTCTTC
CASRDLAGGLDEQFF
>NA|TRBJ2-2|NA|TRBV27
TGTGCCAGCAGTTTATCGGTAGTTCGGAGGCCTAACACCGGGGAGCTGTTTTTT
CASSLSVVRRPNTGELFF
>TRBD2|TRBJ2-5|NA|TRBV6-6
TGTGCCAGCGGGGAAGCGGGGGGGCAGGAGACCCAGTACTTC
CASGEAGGQETQYF
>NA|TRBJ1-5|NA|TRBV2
TGTGCCAGCAGTGGTGTAACGGTTCCCCAGCCCCAGCATTTT
CASSGVTVPQPQHF
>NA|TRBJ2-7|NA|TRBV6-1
TGTGCCAGCAGTGAAGCCGGAGGGTACAACTACGAGCAGTACTTC
CASSEAGGYNYEQYF
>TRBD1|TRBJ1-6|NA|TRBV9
TGTGCCAGCAGCGTAGCTATAGGGGGCGCTTCACCCCTCCACTTT
CASSVAIGGASPLHF
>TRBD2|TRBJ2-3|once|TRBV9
TGTGCCAGCAGGGGACTAGCGACTGATACGCAGTATTTT
CASRGLATDTQYF
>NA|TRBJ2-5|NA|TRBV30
TGTGCCTGGAGTCGACTAGTCGATCAAGAGACCCAGTACTTC
CAWSRLVDQETQYF
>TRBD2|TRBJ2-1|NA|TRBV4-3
TGCGCCAGCAGCCGTGGCAGCGGGGGAACTTACAATGAGCAGTTCTTC
CASSRGSGGTYNEQFF
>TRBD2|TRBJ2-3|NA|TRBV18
TGTGCCAGCTCCCCCGTGGGAGGGCCCAGCACAGATACGCAGTATTTT
CASSPVGGPSTDTQYF
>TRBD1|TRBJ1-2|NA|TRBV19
TGTGCCACAAAGCAAGGGGGCGCGAGGGGCTACACCTTC
CATKQGGARGYTF
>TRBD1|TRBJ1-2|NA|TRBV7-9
TGTGCCAGCAGCTTAGCGGGACAGGGGCGGGACTATGGCTACACCTTC
CASSLAGQGRDYGYTF
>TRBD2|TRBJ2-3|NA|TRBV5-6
TGTGCCAGCAAGACCGGACTAGCGGAGGGGCAGACGCAGTATTTT
CASKTGLAEGQTQYF
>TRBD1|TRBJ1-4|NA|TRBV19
TGTGCCAGTAGTATAGGACAGGGAAAGAAAAAACTGTTTTTT
CASSIGQGKKKLFF
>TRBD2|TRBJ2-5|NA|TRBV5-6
TGTGCCAGCTGCGCGACTAGCGGGAGCGTGGAGACCCAGTACTTC
CASCATSGSVETQYF
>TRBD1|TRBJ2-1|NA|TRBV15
TGTGCCACCAGCAGTCTACAGGGGAACACCTACAATGAGCAGTTCTTC
CATSSLQGNTYNEQFF
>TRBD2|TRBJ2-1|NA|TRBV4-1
TGCGCCAGCAGACCCGGACTAGCGGGAGGGTACAATGAGCAGTTCTTC
CASRPGLAGGYNEQFF
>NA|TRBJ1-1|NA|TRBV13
TGTGCCAGCAGCACCCGGGCCGAAGCGGTGATCACTGAAGCTTTCTTT
CASSTRAEAVITEAFF
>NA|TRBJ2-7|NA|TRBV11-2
TGTGCCAGCAGTCTAGAGGTTTACGAGCAGTACTTC
CASSLEVYEQYF
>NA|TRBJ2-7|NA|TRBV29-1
TGCAGCGTTTCGGGTGGTGGGGGCAACGACGAGCAGTACTTC
CSVSGGGGNDEQYF
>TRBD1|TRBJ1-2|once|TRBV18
TGTGCCAGCTCCCCGGGGACAGGGGAGCGAGTGGAAGGCTACACCTTC
CASSPGTGERVEGYTF
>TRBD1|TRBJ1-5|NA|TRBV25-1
TGTGCCAGCAGTGGAGGGACAGGGTCAAATCAGCCCCAGCATTTT
CASSGGTGSNQPQHF
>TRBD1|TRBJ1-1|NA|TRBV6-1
TGTGCCAGCAGTACAGGGGAGAGGACTGAAGCTTTCTTT
CASSTGERTEAFF
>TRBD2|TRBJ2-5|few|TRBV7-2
TGTGCCAGCAGCTTCCCCCCTAGCGGGAACCAAGAGACCCAGTACTTC
CASSFPPSGNQETQYF
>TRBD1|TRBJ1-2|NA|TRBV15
TGTGCCACCAGCACTGATCCCGGGACAGCGTCGCTAGGGAACTATGGCTACACCTTC
CATSTDPGTASLGNYGYTF
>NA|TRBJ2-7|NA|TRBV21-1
TGTGCCAGCAGCACTCCGAAGGACAGGGCCTACGAGCAGTACTTC
CASSTPKDRAYEQYF
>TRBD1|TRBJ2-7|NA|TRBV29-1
TGCAGCGTTGCCCTCGGCAGGGGGCCGAGCTCCTACGAGCAGTACTTC
CSVALGRGPSSYEQYF
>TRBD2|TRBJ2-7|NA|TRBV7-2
TGTGCCAGCAGCTTGACTAGCGGGAGACACGAGCAGTACTTC
CASSLTSGRHEQYF